The 16 T cell receptor beta chains below come from one sample, sequenced in a study of human T cells and chemical hapten exposure. TCRdb reanalysed the RACE reads using MiXCR and keeps one entry per CDR3 protein. The sample lists around 250,000 distinct CDR3 sequences, 7.5% to 9% seen once, with 2.3% in the top ten. Time point of the sample: pre-sensitization, week 0. Treatment of the sample: therapeutic diphenylcyclopropenone sensitization with weekly scalp DPC. The sample here was whole blood, taken in connection with sensitization to the hapten diphenylcyclopropenone (DPC). The receptors originated from a woman in her thirties or forties with alopecia areata. Some clones in this sample may be carry-over from other donors' samples.

This chain links TRBV27 with TRBJ2-3; 7 bases match TRBD2. Germline assignment: CDR1 MNHEY and CDR2 SMNVEV (reference sequence). This CDR3 region has 20 residues. Losses at the gene ends were 0 bases for V and 1 base for J; bases not matched to a gene: 16. The CDR3 spells CASSLSPMPIIAGRTDTQYF. DNA for the CDR3: TGTGCCAGCAGTTTATCCCCCATGCCCATAATAGCGGGCCGCACAGATACGCAGTATTTT.

The CDR3 DNA reads TGTGCCAGCAGCTTAGTTTCGGGAGGCACTACAGATACGCAGTATTTT. Translation gives CASSLVSGGTTDTQYF. V gene TRBV7-2 combines with J gene TRBJ2-3, with 7 bases identical to TRBD2. The CDR3 has 16 amino acids. CDR1 SGHTA and CDR2 FQGNSA come from the germline V gene. V lost 1 base to trimming and J lost 3 bases; unmatched junction nucleotides: 7.

V usage is TRBV12-3 or TRBV12-4 and J usage is TRBJ1-5, with 12 bases fitting TRBD1. V dropped 5 bases and J dropped 4; count of bases not matched to a gene: 6. The CDR3 is made up of 16 amino acids. CDR3 loop: CASSPAGQGANQPQHF. The CDR3 nucleotides are TGTGCCAGCAGTCCGGCGGGACAGGGGGCAAATCAGCCCCAGCATTTT.

This clonotype was recorded at least ten times. The chain combines TRBV7-9 with TRBJ1-1; D gene unclear. V dropped 9 bases and J dropped 1 base, with 12 bases sitting between them. The germline V gene has CDR1 SEHNR and CDR2 FQNEAQ (reference sequence). CDR3 length equals 13 residues. CDR3 amino acids: CASIQVANTEAFF. The CDR3 bases are TGTGCCAGTATTCAGGTGGCGAACACTGAAGCTTTCTTT.

This clonotype was observed a few times. The chain employs TRBV6-5 and TRBJ2-2; 8 positions match TRBD2. From germline, CDR1 is MNHEY and CDR2 SVGAGI. Germline trimming cut 6 bases from V and 5 bases from J; bases unmatched to any gene: 8. CDR3 length: 15 residues. This chain's CDR3 is CASRPGGRATGELFF. For the CDR3, the DNA is TGTGCCAGCAGACCGGGGGGGAGGGCGACCGGGGAGCTGTTTTTT.

This clonotype was recorded many times. The V call is TRBV29-1, the J call TRBJ1-1; 8 bases fit TRBD1. Germline V gene sequence: CDR1 SQVTM, CDR2 ANQGSEA. After removal of 4 bases from V and 5 bases from J, the junction contained 6 bases not matched to a gene. The length of the CDR3 is 13 residues. This CDR3 reads CSVASTGGTEAFF. CDR3 bases: TGCAGCGTTGCGTCCACAGGGGGGACTGAAGCTTTCTTT.

This clonotype was detected only a few times. This CDR3 reads CASSQELLAAYEQYF. DNA of the CDR3: TGCGCCAGCAGCCAAGAACTGCTAGCGGCCTACGAGCAGTACTTC. The V gene is TRBV4-3, the J gene TRBJ2-7; 7 bases line up with TRBD2. In germline, CDR1 is LGHNA, CDR2 YSLEER. The V and J ends lost 0 bases and 2 bases, in that order; junction bases with no gene match: 4. This CDR3 is built from 15 residues.

This clonotype was counted only a few times. The rearrangement joins TRBV7-9 to TRBJ2-7; weak D call: TRBD1 (6 bases). This CDR3 spans 14 amino acids. V lost 1 base and J lost 3, with 10 bases in between. Looked up from germline, CDR1 is SEHNR and CDR2 is FQNEAQ (reference sequence). CDR3 amino acids: CASSLGGTSYEQYF. CDR3 in DNA: TGTGCCAGCAGCTTAGGAGGGACAAGCTACGAGCAGTACTTC.

With respect to this clonotype: One base away lies a much larger clone, so this may be a sequencing read error. This chain connects TRBV24-1 to TRBJ2-1; D gene unclear. Germline V CDR1 and CDR2: KGHDR, SFDVKD. This CDR3 is 11 amino acids long. V lost 5 bases and J lost 4, with 2 bases in between. The CDR3 here is CATSGYNEQFF. The CDR3, as DNA: TGTGCCACCAGTGGATACAATGAGCAGTTCTTC.

This clonotype was found a few times. The CDR3 bases are TGTGCCAGCAAAAGGGCCGGGGGGACCTACGAGCAGTACTTC. This sequence encodes CASKRAGGTYEQYF. This chain uses TRBV2 with TRBJ2-7; 7 bases map to TRBD2. V dropped 7 bases and J dropped 2; count of bases not matched to a gene: 8. Germline CDR1 is SNHLY and CDR2 is FYNNEI. This CDR3 is built from 14 residues.

This clonotype was counted only a few times. The chain has TRBV6-2 or TRBV6-3 and TRBJ1-6; no firm D call. CDR3 size: 14 residues. Germline values: CDR1 MNHEY, CDR2 SVGEGT. The V end lost 0 bases, the J end lost 10 bases, and 10 bases lay between the germline ends. CDR3 bases: TGTGCCAGCAGTTACTCACACCGCGACTCACCCCTCCACTTT. Its translation is CASSYSHRDSPLHF.

V usage is TRBV7-2 and J usage is TRBJ2-2; 7 bases match TRBD1. The CDR3 extends over 15 amino acids. V gave up 5 bases and J gave up 2 bases; unmatched junction bases: 5. From germline, CDR1 is SGHTA and CDR2 FQGNSA. The CDR3 coding sequence is TGTGCCAGCAGCCAACAGGGGTCCAACACCGGGGAGCTGTTTTTT. Translation gives CASSQQGSNTGELFF.

This clonotype was detected many times. One end of the junction is discordant with germline, which a read error may explain. The rearrangement uses TRBV10-3 and TRBJ1-1; TRBD1 matches at 7 bases. The germline CDR1 and CDR2 sequences are ENHRY and SYGVKD. The CDR3 runs 13 residues. In nucleotides, the CDR3 is TGTGCCATCAGTGAATCCGAGCGCCAGGGGGTGAGGTTT. This translates into CAISESERQGVRF.

The genes are TRBV29-1 and TRBJ2-1, with 10 bases aligning to TRBD2. This CDR3 has 16 amino acids. CDR1 is SQVTM and CDR2 is ANQGSEA in the germline V gene. With 4 bases clipped from V and 7 bases from J, the junction kept 13 bases outside the gene matches. In DNA form, the CDR3 reads TGCAGCGTTGCAGCCTCATCAGCGGGAGGGCCGAATGAGCAGTTCTTC. Amino acids: CSVAASSAGGPNEQFF.

The gene calls are TRBV12-3 or TRBV12-4 and TRBJ2-2; 7 nucleotides agree with TRBD1. The V segment lost 6 bases and the J segment 5 bases; nucleotides outside the gene matches: 9. This CDR3 is 15 amino acids long. This CDR3 reads CASSPGGSRTGELFF. In nucleotides, the CDR3 is TGTGCCAGCAGCCCAGGGGGTTCTAGGACCGGGGAGCTGTTTTTT.

This clonotype turned up a few times. The CDR3 DNA reads as TGCAGTGCTAGACATAGGGGAACCGGGGAGCTGTTTTTT. The encoded protein is CSARHRGTGELFF. The chain is built from TRBV20-1 and TRBJ2-2, with D perhaps matching TRBD1 (5 bases). V was cut by 2 bases and J by 5 bases, with 9 bases left in between. The CDR3 covers 13 residues. Per germline, CDR1 DFQATT and CDR2 SNEGSKA (reference sequence).